This paragraph covers one T cell receptor beta chain sequence. This clone was counted once. Its antigen specificity is not known. Per-base qualities were not stored, and no clone one base away is much larger. Library construction relied on the immunoSEQ multiplex PCR assay. In its TCRdb copy, this immuneACCESS table keeps in-frame sequences only and misses some clones. Where compared with another copy, unresolved V genes explain less than half of these, and the others have no known cause. This sample has 30,000 to 45,000 clones in its table, and approximately 83% of those were observed once. The top ten constitute less than 1.3% of the sample. The CDR3 sequence holds 14 residues, the cysteine and phenylalanine included. Here the CDR3 DNA is all that survives: 42 bases in frame from base 1. Trimming leaves V shorter by 4 bases and J shorter by 7 bases, with the junction holding 6 bases beyond the gene matches. CDR1 and CDR2 were assigned from the germline V gene as SGHRS and YFSETQ.

Mismatch repair deficiency was established in every enrolled patient by polymerase chain reaction or immunohistochemistry. A few patients who responded to pembrolizumab therapy underwent TCR sequencing. Pembrolizumab PD-1 blockade was prospectively tested in advanced mismatch repair-deficient cancers, regardless of tissue of origin, in the phase II trial. Peripheral blood T cell samples were serially collected before and at multiple times after PD-1 blockade was started. Blood sampling times were expressed in weeks after the first pembrolizumab dose. The data were taken from a study of PD-1 blockade in mismatch repair-deficient tumors (dated by TCRdb to about 2017). As for the study more broadly: Between September 2013 and September 2016, roughly 84 consecutive patients with over ten mismatch repair-deficient cancer types, all previously treated and progressing, were enrolled in the trial. Tumor-associated T cell clones were tracked in the peripheral blood of patients responding to PD-1 blockade by deep sequencing of TCR CDR3 regions. The paper's findings and limits, for the study overall: After pembrolizumab, tumor-resident clones, which were often undetectable in blood before treatment, expanded rapidly and then contracted, generally ahead of radiologic responses.

The source was PBMCs, collected around 38 weeks after starting pembrolizumab. The V and J genes are TRBV5-1 and TRBJ1-5, with 9 middle bases fitting TRBD1. The receptor was derived from an adult with mismatch repair-deficient cancer. The DNA reads TGCGCCAGCAGCGATACAGGGGGCGGCCAGCCCCAGCATTTT. Its product reads: CASSDTGGGQPQHF.